This passage covers 26 T cell receptor beta chains from one sample sequenced in a study of CXCR4 blockade with PD-1 therapy in pancreatic cancer. The method was immunoSEQ multiplex PCR; TCRdb's version includes in-frame clones alone and lacks a portion of them. There are around 15,000 clones in the sample; around three quarters occur only once, and over 4.5% lies in the top ten. Material for sequencing was tumor tissue. These receptors all stem from a human donor with pancreatic ductal adenocarcinoma.

V is TRBV9 and J is TRBJ1-2; D is perhaps TRBD1 (5 bases). Germline V lookup: CDR1 SGDLS, CDR2 YYNGEE. Trimming took off 1 base at V and 4 bases at J, with 11 bases between the two ends. There are 14 residues in the CDR3. CDR3 coding DNA: TGTGCCAGCAGCGTACAGGGTGGCGGCTATGGCTACACCTTC. It codes for CASSVQGGGYGYTF.

V is TRBV15 and J is TRBJ2-1; D is unclear. This CDR3 spans 14 amino acids. Germline loops: CDR1 LNHNV, CDR2 YYDKDF (reference sequence). V lost 3 bases and J 6 bases, leaving 12 bases between the germline ends. The CDR3 sequence is CATSSRPPPNEQFF. Written as DNA, the CDR3 is TGTGCCACCAGCAGTCGTCCCCCCCCCAATGAGCAGTTCTTC.

J is TRBJ2-2 and V is TRBV19; D gene ambiguous. V lost 10 bases and J 3 bases, leaving 18 bases between the germline ends. CDR3 size: 15 residues. Looked up from germline, CDR1 is LNHDA and CDR2 is SQIVND (reference sequence). DNA for the CDR3: TGTGCCACCCTTACCCTCACACGGTACACCGGGGAGCTGTTTTTT. It specifies CATLTLTRYTGELFF.

The chain links TRBV19 to TRBJ1-1; D gene unclear. V was shortened by 4 bases and J by 0 bases, with 6 bases between the two germline ends. The CDR3 consists of 13 residues. CDR1 and CDR2 (germline): LNHDA, SQIVND (reference sequence). The CDR3: CASSNQLNTEAFF. The CDR3 DNA sequence: TGTGCCAGTAGTAACCAGCTGAACACTGAAGCTTTCTTT.

The chain couples TRBV28 to TRBJ1-1; weak D call: TRBD1 (6 bases). Germline V gene sequence: CDR1 MDHEN, CDR2 SYDVKM. Deletions cut 7 bases from V and 11 bases from J, with 20 bases between. The CDR3 runs to 13 residues. CDR3 in DNA: TGTGCCAGCATTTCTGGGACACTCAGTGGGGCTTTCTTT. This encodes CASISGTLSGAFF.

This clone showed up just a few times. V gene TRBV19 combines with J gene TRBJ1-2; D is perhaps TRBD1 (5 bases). Germline lookup yields CDR1 LNHDA and CDR2 SQIVND (reference sequence). V gave up 2 bases and J gave up 8 bases, with 15 bases separating them. The length of the CDR3 is 14 residues. The DNA for the CDR3 is TGTGCCAGTAGTATATTGAGAACGGGGGACGGCTACACCTTC. Its protein product is CASSILRTGDGYTF. The variable domain in full, with the rest retrieved from reference TRBV19 and TRBJ1-2, is DGGITQSPKYLFRKEGQNVTLSCEQNLNHDAMYWYRQDPGQGLRLIYYSQIVNDFQKGDIAEGYSVSREKKESFPLTVTSAQKNPTAFYLCASSILRTGDGYTFGSGTRLTVV.

The chain uses TRBV18 and TRBJ2-2, with D possibly called TRBD1 or TRBD2 (5 bases each). Germline CDR1 reads KGHSH; CDR2 reads LQKENI. V was trimmed by 2 bases and J by 8 bases, leaving 18 bases between them. This CDR3 has 16 residues. The CDR3 loop reads CASSPNRDRRTGELFF. The CDR3 region has the DNA TGTGCCAGCTCACCAAATCGGGACCGCAGGACGGGGGAGCTGTTTTTT.

V gene TRBV10-2 combines with J gene TRBJ2-7, with D possibly being TRBD1 (6 bases). V shed 5 bases and J shed 2 bases, with 13 bases lying between them. Germline loops: CDR1 WSHSY, CDR2 SAAADI. The CDR3 spans 14 residues. CDR3 sequence: CASSREGGTYEQYF. CDR3 bases: TGCGCCAGCAGTAGGGAAGGGGGAACCTACGAGCAGTACTTC.

The chain has TRBV15 and TRBJ2-3; D not resolved. The germline V gene encodes CDR1 LNHNV and CDR2 YYDKDF (reference sequence). V was clipped by 1 base and J by 0 bases, with 5 bases between them. The CDR3 loop spans 14 amino acids. The CDR3 reads CATSRGLSTDTQYF. The CDR3 DNA sequence: TGTGCCACCAGCAGAGGGTTAAGCACAGATACGCAGTATTTT.

V and J are TRBV9 and TRBJ2-7; the match to TRBD1 covers 8 bases. With V trimmed by 2 bases and J by 5 bases, 3 bases remained unmatched. The CDR3 extends over 13 amino acids. CDR1 is SGDLS and CDR2 is YYNGEE in the germline V gene. CDR3 residues: CASSVRQGNEQYF. For the CDR3, the DNA is TGTGCCAGCAGCGTGAGACAGGGGAACGAGCAGTACTTC. Supplemented by reference TRBV9 and TRBJ2-7, the full variable domain reads DSGVTQTPKHLITATGQRVTLRCSPRSGDLSVYWYQQSLDQGLQFLIQYYNGEERAKGNILERFSAQQFPDLHSELNLSSLELGDSALYFCASSVRQGNEQYFGPGTRLTVT.

A word on this clone: The germline gene is not matched at one end of the junction; a read error may be the cause. The chain employs TRBV6-1 and TRBJ2-1; D may be TRBD2 (5 bases). Germline V CDR1 and CDR2: MNHNS, SASEGT. The CDR3 extends over 13 amino acids. The CDR3 sequence: CASREGGWAQQFF. The CDR3 DNA follows: TGTGCCAGCAGGGAAGGCGGGTGGGCCCAGCAGTTCTTC.

V gene TRBV14 combines with J gene TRBJ2-5; 7 positions match TRBD1. CDR1 and CDR2 (germline): SGHDN, FVKESK. CDR3 length equals 17 residues. V gave up 1 base and J gave up 5 bases; unmatched junction bases: 13. The CDR3 DNA reads TGTGCCAGCAGCCAAGCCCTCCGAAAGGGGGCGCGTGAGACCCAGTACTTC. Translating it yields CASSQALRKGARETQYF.

V and J are TRBV6-8 and TRBJ1-6, with D unresolved. Germline CDR1 is MNHGY and CDR2 is SAAAGT. V lost 2 bases and J 7 bases, leaving 12 bases between the germline ends. The CDR3 length is 15 residues. As DNA, the CDR3 is TGTGCCAGCAGTTACAGCTTCGGCAGGAATTCACCCCTCCACTTT. Encoded protein: CASSYSFGRNSPLHF.

The chain has TRBV18 and TRBJ2-1; 8 positions match TRBD2. J was trimmed by 7 bases and V by 6 bases; bases with no gene match: 17. The length of the CDR3 is 17 residues. The germline V gene encodes CDR1 KGHSH and CDR2 LQKENI. The DNA of the CDR3 is TGTGCCAGCTCCCCCTGGACGGGAGGGATTTCAGAGAATGAGCAGTTCTTC. Its translation is CASSPWTGGISENEQFF.

This chain uses TRBV28 with TRBJ2-7, with TRBD1 identical over 8 bases. Per germline, CDR1 MDHEN and CDR2 SYDVKM. The CDR3 has 14 residues. After removal of 2 bases from V and 6 bases from J, the junction contained 6 bases not matched to a gene. The DNA of the CDR3 is TGTGCCAGCAGTTTACAAAACAGGGGGTTCGAGCAGTACTTC. This sequence encodes CASSLQNRGFEQYF.

This clone was detected once. The chain employs TRBV29-1 and TRBJ2-7, with TRBD2 as a possible D gene (6 bases). Germline CDR1 and CDR2: SQVTM and ANQGSEA. The CDR3 consists of 14 residues. The V end was cut by 6 bases, the J end by 1 base, with 16 bases between. The CDR3 coding sequence is TGCAGCGTGGGGGGACGAATGGGGTCCTACGAGCAGTACTTC. Protein product: CSVGGRMGSYEQYF.

The V call is TRBV14, the J call TRBJ2-3; D remains unclear. V was cut by 0 bases and J by 6 bases, with 13 bases left in between. Germline V gene lookup returns CDR1 SGHDN and CDR2 FVKESK. The CDR3 has 15 amino acids. CDR3 amino acids: CASSQDKALRDTQYF. CDR3 DNA: TGTGCCAGCAGCCAAGACAAGGCTCTGCGGGATACGCAGTATTTT.

This sequence joins TRBV15 and TRBJ2-3; 10 nucleotides agree with TRBD2. The CDR3 runs to 18 residues. Trimming cost V 0 bases and J 5 bases; bases outside gene matches: 11. Per germline, CDR1 LNHNV and CDR2 YYDKDF (reference sequence). The chain's CDR3 is CATSRDSPAGGPGDTQYF. CDR3 in DNA: TGTGCCACCAGCAGAGATTCGCCAGCGGGAGGGCCCGGAGATACGCAGTATTTT.

V usage is TRBV12-5 and J usage is TRBJ1-1; the D is unclear. This CDR3 region has 11 residues. Germline V CDR1 and CDR2: LGHNT, FRNRAP. V was pared by 6 bases and J by 5 bases, with 7 bases between. This CDR3 reads CASGSRTEAFF. The CDR3 DNA is TGTGCTAGTGGCTCTAGAACTGAAGCTTTCTTT.

This clone showed up just a few times. The chain recombines TRBV6-7 with TRBJ1-5; 9 nucleotides align to TRBD1. TRBV6-7 is an open reading frame, and its role is uncertain. CDR3 length equals 15 residues. The junction had 9 bases not matched to a gene; V was cut back by 6 bases and J by 6 bases. CDR3 nucleotides: TGTGCCAGCAGAGACGGGACAGGGCTCGCTCAGCCCCAGCATTTT. Its protein product is CASRDGTGLAQPQHF.

This clone has a handful of counts. The chain couples TRBV15 to TRBJ2-1; a possible D gene is TRBD2 (5 bases). The CDR3 covers 17 residues. V lost 3 bases and J 5 bases, leaving 20 bases between the germline ends. Germline values: CDR1 LNHNV, CDR2 YYDKDF (reference sequence). The CDR3 loop is CATSRTLGRGTDNEQFF. In DNA, the CDR3 is TGTGCCACCAGCAGGACATTAGGCCGGGGTACGGACAATGAGCAGTTCTTC.

This chain connects TRBV6-4 to TRBJ2-3; D is possibly TRBD2 (5 bases). The CDR3 length is 13 residues. CDR1 MRHNA and CDR2 SNTAGT come from the germline V gene. The CDR3 region is CTSQNGNTDTQYF. The CDR3 DNA follows: TGTACCTCCCAGAACGGGAACACAGATACGCAGTATTTT.

This chain connects TRBV9 to TRBJ2-2; no reliable D call. Germline CDR1 and CDR2: SGDLS and YYNGEE. V gave up 2 bases and J gave up 6 bases, with 5 bases separating them. CDR3 length equals 12 residues. The DNA for the CDR3 is TGTGCCAGCAGCGTCTCTTCCGGGGAGCTGTTTTTT. Amino acids: CASSVSSGELFF.

The chain couples TRBV29-1 to TRBJ2-2, with D possibly matching TRBD1 (6 bases). Germline CDR1 reads SQVTM; CDR2 reads ANQGSEA. The CDR3 runs 14 residues. Trimming removed 5 bases at V and 6 bases at J, with 16 bases between. This chain's CDR3 is CSVIGQPPAGELFF. In nucleotides, the CDR3 is TGCAGCGTTATTGGACAGCCTCCCGCCGGGGAGCTGTTTTTT.

The chain combines TRBV6-8 with TRBJ2-3; 10 bases line up with TRBD2. Per the germline V gene, CDR1 is MNHGY and CDR2 is SAAAGT. The CDR3 is made up of 17 amino acids. The V gene end was trimmed by 6 bases and the J gene end by 7 bases; junction bases not matched to a gene: 16. The CDR3 loop reads CASSRITRLAGVYTQYF. The DNA of the CDR3 is TGTGCCAGCAGCCGCATCACCCGGCTAGCGGGAGTATATACGCAGTATTTT.

This clone was detected a few times. The CDR3 region has the DNA TGTGCCTGGAGCGGACAGGGGGCTGGCTATGGCTACACCTTC. Translating gives CAWSGQGAGYGYTF. V is TRBV30 and J is TRBJ1-2, with 11 bases aligning to TRBD1. The CDR3 is 14 residues long. Germline CDR1 reads GTSNPN; CDR2 reads SVGIG (reference sequence). The trim removed 3 bases at V and 4 bases at J, leaving 4 bases unmatched. The variable domain in full, with the rest retrieved from reference TRBV30 and TRBJ1-2, is SQTIHQWPATLVQPVGSPLSLECTVEGTSNPNLYWYRQAAGRGLQLLFYSVGIGQISSEVPQNLSASRPQDRQFILSSKKLLLSDSGFYLCAWSGQGAGYGYTFGSGTRLTVV.